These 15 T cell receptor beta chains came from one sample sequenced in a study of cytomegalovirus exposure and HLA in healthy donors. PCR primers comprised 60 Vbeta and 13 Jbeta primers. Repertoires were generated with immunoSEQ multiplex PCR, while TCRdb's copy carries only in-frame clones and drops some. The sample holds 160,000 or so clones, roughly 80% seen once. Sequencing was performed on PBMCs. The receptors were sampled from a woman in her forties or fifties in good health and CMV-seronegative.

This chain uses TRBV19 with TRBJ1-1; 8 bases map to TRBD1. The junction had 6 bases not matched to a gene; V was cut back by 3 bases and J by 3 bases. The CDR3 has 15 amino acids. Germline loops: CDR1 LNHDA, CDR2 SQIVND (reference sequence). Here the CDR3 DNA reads TGTGCCAGTAGTATGGGGACAGGAGGAGACACTGAAGCTTTCTTT. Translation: CASSMGTGGDTEAFF.

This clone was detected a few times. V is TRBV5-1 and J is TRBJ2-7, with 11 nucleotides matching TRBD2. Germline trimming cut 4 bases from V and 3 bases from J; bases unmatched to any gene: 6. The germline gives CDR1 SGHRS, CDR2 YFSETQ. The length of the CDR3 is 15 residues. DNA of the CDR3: TGCGCCAGCAGCCCCCTGACTAGCGGGGTCTACGAGCAGTACTTC. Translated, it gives CASSPLTSGVYEQYF.

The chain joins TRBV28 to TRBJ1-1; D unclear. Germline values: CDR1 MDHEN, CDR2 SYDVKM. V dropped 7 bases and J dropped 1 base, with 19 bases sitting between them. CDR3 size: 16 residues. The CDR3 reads CASTPDAYGWNTEAFF. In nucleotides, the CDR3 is TGTGCCAGCACCCCCGACGCGTACGGGTGGAACACTGAAGCTTTCTTT.

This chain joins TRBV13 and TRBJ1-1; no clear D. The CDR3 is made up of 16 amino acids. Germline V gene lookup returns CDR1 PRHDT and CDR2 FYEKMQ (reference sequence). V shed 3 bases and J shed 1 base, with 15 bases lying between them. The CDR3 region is CASSFPPIRGNTEAFF. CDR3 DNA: TGTGCCAGCAGCTTTCCTCCGATTCGGGGGAACACTGAAGCTTTCTTT.

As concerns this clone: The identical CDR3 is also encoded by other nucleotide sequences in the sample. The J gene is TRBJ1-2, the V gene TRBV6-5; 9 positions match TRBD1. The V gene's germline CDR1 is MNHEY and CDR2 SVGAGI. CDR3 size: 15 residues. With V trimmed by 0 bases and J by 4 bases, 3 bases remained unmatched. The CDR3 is CASSYSGQGGYGYTF. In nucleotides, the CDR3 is TGTGCCAGCAGTTACTCGGGACAGGGCGGCTATGGCTACACCTTC.

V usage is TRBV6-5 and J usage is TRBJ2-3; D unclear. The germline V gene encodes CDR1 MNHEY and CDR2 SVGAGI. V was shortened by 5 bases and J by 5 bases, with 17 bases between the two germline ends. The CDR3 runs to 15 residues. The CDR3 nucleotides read TGTGCCAGCAGTCGAGCCAGGATCCCCCAAGATACGCAGTATTTT. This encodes CASSRARIPQDTQYF.

CDR3 coding DNA: TGTGCCAGCAGCTTGGTCGGGGGGGGGTCAGATACGCAGTATTTT. Translation gives CASSLVGGGSDTQYF. V usage is TRBV5-6 and J usage is TRBJ2-3, with TRBD2 matching 8 bases. The CDR3 has 15 residues. Germline assignment: CDR1 SGHDT and CDR2 YYEEEE. V lost 0 bases and J lost 4; bases outside the gene matches: 4.

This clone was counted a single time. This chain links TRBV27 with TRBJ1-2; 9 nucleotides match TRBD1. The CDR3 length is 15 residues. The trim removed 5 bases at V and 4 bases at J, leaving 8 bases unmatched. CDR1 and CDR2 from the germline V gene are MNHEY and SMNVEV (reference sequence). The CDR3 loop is CASSAYRGLFYGYTF. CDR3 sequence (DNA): TGTGCCAGCAGTGCTTACAGGGGGCTCTTCTATGGCTACACCTTC.

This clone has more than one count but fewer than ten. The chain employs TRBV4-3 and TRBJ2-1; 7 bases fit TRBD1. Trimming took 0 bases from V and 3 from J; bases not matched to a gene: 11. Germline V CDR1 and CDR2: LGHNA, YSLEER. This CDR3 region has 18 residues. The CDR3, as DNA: TGCGCCAGCAGCCAAGAGTCCCCAGGGGGTATCTTCTACAATGAGCAGTTCTTC. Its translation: CASSQESPGGIFYNEQFF.

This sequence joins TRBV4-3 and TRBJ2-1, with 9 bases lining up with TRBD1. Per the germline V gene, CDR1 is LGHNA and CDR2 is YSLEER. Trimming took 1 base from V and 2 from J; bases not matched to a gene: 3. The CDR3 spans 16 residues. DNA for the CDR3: TGCGCCAGCAGCCAAGGGGGACAGGGCGCCTACAATGAGCAGTTCTTC. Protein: CASSQGGQGAYNEQFF.

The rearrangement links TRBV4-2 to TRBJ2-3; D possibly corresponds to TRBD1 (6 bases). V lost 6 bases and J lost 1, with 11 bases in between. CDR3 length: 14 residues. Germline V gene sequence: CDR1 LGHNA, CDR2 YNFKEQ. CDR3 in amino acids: CASSPAGGTDTQYF. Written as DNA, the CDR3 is TGTGCCAGCAGTCCAGCAGGGGGCACAGATACGCAGTATTTT.

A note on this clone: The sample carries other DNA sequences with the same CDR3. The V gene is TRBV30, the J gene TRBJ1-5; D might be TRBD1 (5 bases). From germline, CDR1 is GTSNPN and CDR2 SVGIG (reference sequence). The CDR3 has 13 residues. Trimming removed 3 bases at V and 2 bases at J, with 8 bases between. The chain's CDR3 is CAWRAGRNQPQHF. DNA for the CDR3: TGTGCCTGGAGGGCGGGGCGCAATCAGCCCCAGCATTTT. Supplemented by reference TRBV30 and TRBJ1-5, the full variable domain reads SQTIHQWPATLVQPVGSPLSLECTVEGTSNPNLYWYRQAAGRGLQLLFYSVGIGQISSEVPQNLSASRPQDRQFILSSKKLLLSDSGFYLCAWRAGRNQPQHFGDGTRLSIL.

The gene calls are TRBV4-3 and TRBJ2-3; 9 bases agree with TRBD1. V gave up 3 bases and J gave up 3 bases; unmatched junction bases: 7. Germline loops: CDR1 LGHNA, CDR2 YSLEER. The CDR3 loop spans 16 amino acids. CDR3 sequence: CASSQGTGGATDTQYF. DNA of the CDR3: TGCGCCAGCAGCCAGGGTACAGGGGGCGCGACAGATACGCAGTATTTT.

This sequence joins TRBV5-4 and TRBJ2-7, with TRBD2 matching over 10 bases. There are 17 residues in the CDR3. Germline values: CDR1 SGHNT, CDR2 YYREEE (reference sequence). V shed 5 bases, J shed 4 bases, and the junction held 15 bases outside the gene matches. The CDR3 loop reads CASRSGGGGLAFYEQYF. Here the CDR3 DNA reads TGTGCCAGCAGATCAGGGGGCGGGGGACTAGCGTTTTACGAGCAGTACTTC.

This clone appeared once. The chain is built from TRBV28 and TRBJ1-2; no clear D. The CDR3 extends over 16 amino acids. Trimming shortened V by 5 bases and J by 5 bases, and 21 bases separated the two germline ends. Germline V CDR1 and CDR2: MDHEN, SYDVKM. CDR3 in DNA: TGTGCCAGCAGTACCCGCACGGAGGGTTCGCTGTATGGCTACACCTTC. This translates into CASSTRTEGSLYGYTF.